This paragraph covers one T cell receptor beta chain sequence. Trimming took off 3 bases at V and 2 bases at J, with 15 bases between the two ends. The CDR3 runs to 16 residues. Germline loops: CDR1 SGHDT, CDR2 YYEEEE. Sequencing was performed with immunoSEQ multiplex PCR; in TCRdb, only in-frame clones are kept and a portion is missing. The repertoire holds around 17,000 clones, with approximately 70% as singletons. This sample is drawn from a study of T cell repertoires in ileal Crohn's disease. The sample comprised ileal tissue. The sequence came from an adult with Crohn's disease. The V and J genes are TRBV5-6 and TRBJ1-5, with a possible D match to TRBD1 (6 bases). CDR3 nucleotide sequence: TGTGCCAGCAGCTCGTGGCAGGGGTTTGGCAATCAGCCCCAGCATTTT. Amino acid sequence: CASSSWQGFGNQPQHF. Filled out from reference TRBV5-6 and TRBJ1-5, the complete variable domain reads DAGVTQSPTHLIKTRGQQVTLRCSPKSGHDTVSWYQQALGQGPQFIFQYYEEEERQRGNFPDRFSGHQFPNYSSELNVNALLLGDSALYLCASSSWQGFGNQPQHFGDGTRLSIL.